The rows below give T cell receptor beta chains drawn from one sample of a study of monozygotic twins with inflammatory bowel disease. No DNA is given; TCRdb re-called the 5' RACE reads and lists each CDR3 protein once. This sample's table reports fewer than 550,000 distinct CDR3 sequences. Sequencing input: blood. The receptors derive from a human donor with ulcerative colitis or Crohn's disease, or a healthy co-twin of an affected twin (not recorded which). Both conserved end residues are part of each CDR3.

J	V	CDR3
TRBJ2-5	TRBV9	CASSVGNRQETQYF
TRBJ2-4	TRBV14	CASSQVGGEIQYF
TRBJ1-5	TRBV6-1	CASSPGTGSRPQHF
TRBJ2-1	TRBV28	CASNRAGVVYEQFF
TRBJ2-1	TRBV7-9	CASSVPSEGNEQFF
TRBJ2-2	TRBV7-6	CASSRTGILTGELFF
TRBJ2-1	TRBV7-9	CASSSLNRDTDNEQFF
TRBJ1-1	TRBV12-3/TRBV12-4	CASSLKVQGPQAFF
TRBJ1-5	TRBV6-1	CASLEGTAVSQPQHF
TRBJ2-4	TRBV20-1	CSAPGVAKNIQYF
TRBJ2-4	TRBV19	CASSMPGSVIQYF
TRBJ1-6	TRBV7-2	CASSSYGTGRLALHF
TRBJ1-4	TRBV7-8	CASSKGTWGEKLFF
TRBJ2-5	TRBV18	CASSPLASGETQYF
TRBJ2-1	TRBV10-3	CAISEGLGNEQFF
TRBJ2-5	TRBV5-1	CASSVGTAETQYF